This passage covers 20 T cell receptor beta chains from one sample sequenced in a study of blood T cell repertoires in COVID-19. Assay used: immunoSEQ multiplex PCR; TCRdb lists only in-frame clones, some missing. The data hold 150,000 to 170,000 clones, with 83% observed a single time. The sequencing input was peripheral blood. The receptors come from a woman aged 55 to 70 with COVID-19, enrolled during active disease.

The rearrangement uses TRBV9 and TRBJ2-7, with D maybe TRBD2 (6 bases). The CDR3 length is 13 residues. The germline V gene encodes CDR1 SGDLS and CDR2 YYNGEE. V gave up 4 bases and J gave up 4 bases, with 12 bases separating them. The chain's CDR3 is CASSLASTYEQYF. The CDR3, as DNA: TGTGCCAGCAGCCTAGCGTCAACTTACGAGCAGTACTTC. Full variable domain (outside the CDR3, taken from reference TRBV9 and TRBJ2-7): DSGVTQTPKHLITATGQRVTLRCSPRSGDLSVYWYQQSLDQGLQFLIQYYNGEERAKGNILERFSAQQFPDLHSELNLSSLELGDSALYFCASSLASTYEQYFGPGTRLTVT.

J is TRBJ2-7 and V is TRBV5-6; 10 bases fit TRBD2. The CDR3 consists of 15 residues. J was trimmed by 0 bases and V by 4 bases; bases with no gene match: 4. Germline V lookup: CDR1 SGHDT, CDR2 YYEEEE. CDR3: CASSLSGGHSYEQYV. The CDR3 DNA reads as TGTGCCAGCAGCCTTAGCGGGGGGCACTCCTACGAGCAGTACGTC.

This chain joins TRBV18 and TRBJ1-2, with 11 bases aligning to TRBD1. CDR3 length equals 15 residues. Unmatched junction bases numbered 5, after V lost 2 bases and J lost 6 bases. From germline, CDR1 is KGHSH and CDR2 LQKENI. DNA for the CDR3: TGTGCCAGCTCACCATTCGGGGACAGGGGGAATGGCTACACCTTC. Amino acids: CASSPFGDRGNGYTF.

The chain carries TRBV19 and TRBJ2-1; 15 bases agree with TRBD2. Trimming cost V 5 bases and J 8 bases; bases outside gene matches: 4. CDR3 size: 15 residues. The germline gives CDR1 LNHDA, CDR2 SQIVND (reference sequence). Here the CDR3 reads CASSPWTSGRDEQFF. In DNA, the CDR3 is TGTGCCAGTAGTCCTTGGACTAGCGGGAGGGATGAGCAGTTCTTC. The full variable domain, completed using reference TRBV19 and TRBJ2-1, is DGGITQSPKYLFRKEGQNVTLSCEQNLNHDAMYWYRQDPGQGLRLIYYSQIVNDFQKGDIAEGYSVSREKKESFPLTVTSAQKNPTAFYLCASSPWTSGRDEQFFGPGTRLTVL.

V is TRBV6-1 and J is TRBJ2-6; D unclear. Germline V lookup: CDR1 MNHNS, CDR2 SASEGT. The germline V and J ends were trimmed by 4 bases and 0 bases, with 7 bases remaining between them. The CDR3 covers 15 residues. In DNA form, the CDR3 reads TGTGCCAGCAGTGTACGCGACTCTGGGGCCAACGTCCTGACTTTC. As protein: CASSVRDSGANVLTF.

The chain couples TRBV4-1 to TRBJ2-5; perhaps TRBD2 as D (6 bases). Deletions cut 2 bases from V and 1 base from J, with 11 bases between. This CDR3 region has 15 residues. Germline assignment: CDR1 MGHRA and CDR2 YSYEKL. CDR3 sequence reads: CASSQTLAIQETQYF. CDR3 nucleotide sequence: TGCGCCAGCAGCCAAACCCTAGCGATCCAAGAGACCCAGTACTTC.

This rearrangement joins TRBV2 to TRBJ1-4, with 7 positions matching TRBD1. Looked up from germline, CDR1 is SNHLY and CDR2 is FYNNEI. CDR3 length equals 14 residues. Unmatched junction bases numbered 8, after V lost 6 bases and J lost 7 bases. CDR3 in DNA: TGTGCCAGCAGGTCGGACAGGCTGGCTGAAAAACTGTTTTTT. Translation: CASRSDRLAEKLFF.

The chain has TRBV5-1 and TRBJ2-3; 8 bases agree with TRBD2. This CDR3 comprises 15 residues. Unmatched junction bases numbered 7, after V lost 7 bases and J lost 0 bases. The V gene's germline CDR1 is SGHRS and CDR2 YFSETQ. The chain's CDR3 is CASRSLAGSTDTQYF. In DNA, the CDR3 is TGCGCCAGCCGATCCCTAGCGGGTAGCACAGATACGCAGTATTTT.

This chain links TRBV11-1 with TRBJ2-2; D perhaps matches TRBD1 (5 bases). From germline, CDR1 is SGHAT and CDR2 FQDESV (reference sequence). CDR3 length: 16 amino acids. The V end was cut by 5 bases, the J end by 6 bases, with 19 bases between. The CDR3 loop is CASSPSQGRIPGELFF. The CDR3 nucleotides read TGTGCCAGCAGCCCTAGTCAGGGTCGGATTCCCGGGGAGCTGTTTTTT.

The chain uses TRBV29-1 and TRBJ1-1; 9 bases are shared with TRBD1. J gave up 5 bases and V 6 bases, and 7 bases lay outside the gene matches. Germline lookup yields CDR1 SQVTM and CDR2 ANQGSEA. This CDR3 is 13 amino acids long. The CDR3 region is CSVDDRGRTEAFF. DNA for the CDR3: TGCAGCGTCGACGACAGGGGGAGGACTGAAGCTTTCTTT.

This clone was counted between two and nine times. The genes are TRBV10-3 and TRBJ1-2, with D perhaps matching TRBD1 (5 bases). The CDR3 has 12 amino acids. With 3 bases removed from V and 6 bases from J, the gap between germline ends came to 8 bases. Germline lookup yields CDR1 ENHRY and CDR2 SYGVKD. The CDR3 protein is CAISDPGHGYTF. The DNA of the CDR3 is TGTGCCATCAGTGATCCAGGGCATGGCTACACCTTC.

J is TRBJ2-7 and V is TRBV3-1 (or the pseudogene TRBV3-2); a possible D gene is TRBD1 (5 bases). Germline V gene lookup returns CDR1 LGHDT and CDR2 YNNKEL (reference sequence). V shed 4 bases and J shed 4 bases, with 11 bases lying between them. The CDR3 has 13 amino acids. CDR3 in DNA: TGTGCCAGCAGCCGGACCAGGGATTACGAGCAGTACTTC. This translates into CASSRTRDYEQYF.

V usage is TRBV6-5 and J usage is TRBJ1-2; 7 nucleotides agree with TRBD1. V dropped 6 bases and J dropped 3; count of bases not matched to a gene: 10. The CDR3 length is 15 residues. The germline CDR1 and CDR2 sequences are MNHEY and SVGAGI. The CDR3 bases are TGTGCCAGCAGGGTGACAGGGAATAGTGACTATGGCTACACCTTC. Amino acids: CASRVTGNSDYGYTF.

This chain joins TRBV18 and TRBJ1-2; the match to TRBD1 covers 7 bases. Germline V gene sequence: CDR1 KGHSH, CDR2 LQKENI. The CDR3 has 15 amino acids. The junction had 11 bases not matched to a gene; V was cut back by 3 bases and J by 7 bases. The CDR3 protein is CASSPGGTANAGYTF. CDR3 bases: TGTGCCAGCTCACCTGGGGGGACAGCGAATGCTGGCTACACCTTC.

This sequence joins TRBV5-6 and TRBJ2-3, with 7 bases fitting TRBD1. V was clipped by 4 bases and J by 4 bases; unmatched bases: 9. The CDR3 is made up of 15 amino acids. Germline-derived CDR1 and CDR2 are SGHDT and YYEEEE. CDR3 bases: TGTGCCAGCAGCCCTACAGGGGTAAGATCAGATACGCAGTATTTT. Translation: CASSPTGVRSDTQYF.

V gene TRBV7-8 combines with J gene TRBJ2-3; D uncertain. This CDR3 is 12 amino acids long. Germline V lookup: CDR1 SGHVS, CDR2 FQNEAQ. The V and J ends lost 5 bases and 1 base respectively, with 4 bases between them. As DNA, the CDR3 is TGTGCCAGCAGCCCAGGCACAGATACGCAGTATTTT. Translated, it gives CASSPGTDTQYF. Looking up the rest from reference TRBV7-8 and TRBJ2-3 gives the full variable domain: GAGVSQSPRYKVAKRGQDVALRCDPISGHVSLFWYQQALGQGPEFLTYFQNEAQLDKSGLPSDRFFAERPEGSVSTLKIQRTQQEDSAVYLCASSPGTDTQYFGPGTRLTVL.

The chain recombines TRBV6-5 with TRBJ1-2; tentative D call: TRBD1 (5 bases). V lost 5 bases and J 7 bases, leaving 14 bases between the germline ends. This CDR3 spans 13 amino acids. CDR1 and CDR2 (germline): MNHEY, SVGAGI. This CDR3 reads CASSQRQGVGYTF. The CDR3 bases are TGTGCCAGCAGTCAAAGGCAAGGGGTTGGCTACACCTTC.

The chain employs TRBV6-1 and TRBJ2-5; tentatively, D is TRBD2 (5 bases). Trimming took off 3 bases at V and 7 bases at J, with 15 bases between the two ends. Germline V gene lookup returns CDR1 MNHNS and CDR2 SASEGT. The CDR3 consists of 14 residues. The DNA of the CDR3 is TGTGCCAGCAGTGATTTCATTACTAGTCCGACCCAGTACTTC. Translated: CASSDFITSPTQYF.

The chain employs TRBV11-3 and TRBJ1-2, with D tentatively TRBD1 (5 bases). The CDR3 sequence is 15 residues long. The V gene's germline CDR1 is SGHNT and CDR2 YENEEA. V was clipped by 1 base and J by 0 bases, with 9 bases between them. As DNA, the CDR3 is TGTGCCAGCAGCTTAGTGGGGCCAGCTAACTATGGCTACACCTTC. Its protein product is CASSLVGPANYGYTF.

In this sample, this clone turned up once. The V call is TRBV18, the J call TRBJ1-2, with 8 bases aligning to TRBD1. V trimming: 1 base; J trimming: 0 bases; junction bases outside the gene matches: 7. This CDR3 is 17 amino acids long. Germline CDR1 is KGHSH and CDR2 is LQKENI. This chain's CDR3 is CASSPRSRGRANYGYTF. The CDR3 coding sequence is TGTGCCAGCTCACCACGGAGCAGGGGGCGAGCTAACTATGGCTACACCTTC.